Following are 9 T cell receptor beta chains from one sample sequenced in a study of cytomegalovirus exposure and HLA in healthy donors. PCR employed 60 Vbeta and 13 Jbeta primers. Some clones are missing from TCRdb's copy, which holds only in-frame ones; the method was immunoSEQ multiplex PCR. This table has 300,000 or so clones, 84% appearing once. The material sequenced was PBMCs. These receptors were taken from a woman aged 40-49 years in good health and CMV-seropositive.

The V gene is TRBV7-9, the J gene TRBJ2-7, with 11 bases lining up with TRBD2. The CDR3 runs to 16 residues. The V segment lost 5 bases and the J segment 7 bases; nucleotides outside the gene matches: 13. From germline, CDR1 is SEHNR and CDR2 FQNEAQ (reference sequence). The CDR3 is CASSPTGLLAGGEQYF. DNA for the CDR3: TGTGCCAGCAGCCCGACAGGGTTGCTAGCGGGAGGAGAGCAGTACTTC.

The chain combines TRBV7-8 with TRBJ2-7, with TRBD2 matching over 11 bases. Per germline, CDR1 SGHVS and CDR2 FQNEAQ. The CDR3 loop spans 12 amino acids. J was trimmed by 7 bases and V by 5 bases; bases with no gene match: 1. CDR3 nucleotide sequence: TGTGCCAGCAGCAGGACTAGCGGGGAGCAGTACTTC. Amino acids: CASSRTSGEQYF.

In this sample, this clone turned up once. The chain has TRBV4-3 and TRBJ2-1; 9 bases fit TRBD1. Germline CDR1 LGHNA, CDR2 YSLEER. CDR3 length: 16 residues. The junction had 2 bases not matched to a gene; V was cut back by 0 bases and J by 2 bases. CDR3: CASSQDGQGTYNEQFF. The CDR3 coding sequence is TGCGCCAGCAGCCAAGACGGACAGGGGACCTACAATGAGCAGTTCTTC.

V gene TRBV4-2 combines with J gene TRBJ2-1; D is perhaps TRBD2 (6 bases). Trimming took 0 bases from V and 8 from J, leaving 17 bases between them. This CDR3 contains 16 residues. Germline CDR1 and CDR2: LGHNA and YNFKEQ. The CDR3 spells CASSQDGSGVSDEQFF. The CDR3 DNA is TGTGCCAGCAGCCAAGATGGTTCGGGAGTAAGTGATGAGCAGTTCTTC.

Here the CDR3 reads CASSLSGKDYGYTF. The CDR3 DNA reads as TGTGCCAGCAGTTTATCAGGGAAAGACTATGGCTACACCTTC. V and J are TRBV28 and TRBJ1-2; D is perhaps TRBD1 (5 bases). Germline lookup yields CDR1 MDHEN and CDR2 SYDVKM. With 1 base removed from V and 3 bases from J, the gap between germline ends came to 9 bases. The CDR3 loop spans 14 amino acids.

The rearrangement uses TRBV29-1 and TRBJ1-2, with 9 bases that match TRBD1. The CDR3 has 12 amino acids. Germline assignment: CDR1 SQVTM and CDR2 ANQGSEA. V was pared by 6 bases and J by 4 bases, with 3 bases of the junction left unmatched. The CDR3 sequence is CSVPGQGYGYTF. The CDR3 DNA sequence: TGCAGCGTGCCGGGACAGGGCTATGGCTACACCTTC. Combining the CDR3 with reference TRBV29-1 and TRBJ1-2 gives the whole variable domain SAVISQKPSRDICQRGTSLTIQCQVDSQVTMMFWYRQQPGQSLTLIATANQGSEATYESGFVIDKFPISRPNLTFSTLTVSNMSPEDSSIYLCSVPGQGYGYTFGSGTRLTVV.

Written as DNA, the CDR3 is TGTGCCAGCAGTTACTCGAGTAGCGGCCTCTCCTACGAGCAGTACTTC. Protein: CASSYSSSGLSYEQYF. This chain connects TRBV6-5 to TRBJ2-7, with a tentative D call TRBD2 (6 bases). V shed 0 bases and J shed 0 bases, with 12 bases lying between them. The CDR3 totals 16 residues. Germline V CDR1 and CDR2: MNHEY, SVGAGI.

The rearrangement links TRBV10-3 to TRBJ2-5; TRBD2 is a possible D gene (5 bases). The CDR3 has 11 amino acids. V lost 0 bases, J lost 11 bases, and 7 bases lay in between. Germline lookup yields CDR1 ENHRY and CDR2 SYGVKD. Here the CDR3 reads CAISESREQYF. CDR3 nucleotide sequence: TGTGCCATCAGTGAGTCGAGGGAGCAGTACTTC.

The chain employs TRBV2 and TRBJ2-1, with 8 bases identical to TRBD1. Germline CDR1 is SNHLY and CDR2 is FYNNEI. The CDR3 has 15 amino acids. V trimming: 5 bases; J trimming: 1 base; junction bases outside the gene matches: 4. The CDR3 coding sequence is TGTGCCAGCAGTCAACAGGGGGAGTCCTACAATGAGCAGTTCTTC. It encodes CASSQQGESYNEQFF. The full variable domain, in which reference TRBV2 and TRBJ2-1 provide the parts outside the CDR3, is EPEVTQTPSHQVTQMGQEVILRCVPISNHLYFYWYRQILGQKVEFLVSFYNNEISEKSEIFDDQFSVERPDGSNFTLKIRSTKLEDSAMYFCASSQQGESYNEQFFGPGTRLTVL.